The present T cell receptor (beta chain) was sequenced within a study of T-cell memory formation after mild COVID-19 (dated by TCRdb to the early 2020s). Regarding the complete study: Most TCR sequence clusters were specific to one of the two donors. In two donors, T-cell clones that expanded and contracted after mild COVID-19 were tracked by sequencing TCRalpha and TCRbeta repertoires over time. Two young, previously healthy adult volunteers made up the cohort, one male and one female.

The paper as a whole reports these results and caveats: Contracting CD4+ clones were located mainly in the CM and EM memory subsets, whereas CD8+ clones were found to be enriched in EMRA. From day 15 to 85, contracting clones showed balanced CD4/CD8 phenotypes, whereas a second wave of clones that expanded from day 15 to 37 leaned towards CD4+. SARS-CoV-2 specificity of the second-wave clones peaking on day 37 was not confirmed. Some responding clones were detected in pre-infection memory, suggesting pre-existing cross-reactive memory T cells joined the SARS-CoV-2 response. The study included only two mild cases, and larger cohorts that include severe cases with pre-infection samples were judged to be necessary.

The CDR3 goes from the cysteine to the phenylalanine over 12 residues. Of all the DNA, just the CDR3 is kept, 36 bases in frame from base 1. The germline V gene encodes CDR1 SGHRS and CDR2 YFSETQ. Trimming costs V 4 bases and J 2 bases, and their ends lie 7 bases apart. This clonotype was recorded many times. Its antigen has not been determined. No clone much larger than this one lies a single base away; base qualities are absent. Ficoll-Paque density gradient centrifugation was the method used to isolate PBMCs. The listed sequencing device is Illumina NovaSeq 6000. Using 5'RACE with constant-segment primers, TCRalpha and TCRbeta cDNA libraries were constructed, with sample barcodes and unique molecular identifiers added in the process. RNA was extracted from every sample with Trizol reagent. Library amplification was performed in two PCR steps, and a second sample barcode and Illumina TruSeq adapters were introduced in the second step. The libraries were sequenced on an Illumina NovaSeq using 2 x 150 bp paired-end reads. The authors' pipeline ran thus. Demultiplexing of reads and collapsing into UMI-guided consensus sequences were performed with migec v1.2.7. Using mixcr v2.1.11, UMI consensuses were aligned to TRA and TRB V and J templates and then assembled into clonotypes. Expanded or contracted clonotypes were those called significant by both edgeR and NoisET, with noise models trained on biological replicates. For edgeR calls, the cutoffs were a false discovery rate-adjusted p below 0.01 and a log2 fold-change threshold of 1. PCA with hierarchical clustering of max-normalized trajectories of the 1000 most abundant clonotypes was used as exploratory dynamics analysis. Separately sequenced CD4+ and CD8+ repertoires were used to assign the CD4 or CD8 phenotype of responding clones. Using fastp at Q25 and MiXCR, TCRdb reprocessed the public reads and kept productive beta chains. For every CDR3 protein sequence, its rows merge into one entry that carries the most common genes and DNA. The V and J calls were determined by TCRdb, not by the authors. Here the sample has just under 550,000 distinct CDR3 sequences; roughly 22% occur a single time. The ten top clones hold 12% of the sample.

This receptor was obtained from an adult woman who had mild COVID-19 (a few samples of this study predate the infection). The sample titles of this study are shuffled in the database, so cell type and time point are left out; the donor was told from shared clones. The sequence is built from TRBV5-1 and TRBJ2-7; there is no confident call for the D gene. Sequenced: PBMCs or a T cell subset sorted from them (not recorded which). The sequenced DNA is TGCGCCAGCAGCCCGCCAGCCTACGAGCAGTACTTC. It specifies CASSPPAYEQYF.